This TCR beta chain originates from a study of T cells after yellow fever vaccination (dated by TCRdb to the late 2010s). Turning to the overall study: Libraries from fractions with low cell numbers were prepared with the SMART-Seq v4 Ultra Low Input RNA kit. To track T-cell clones before and after primary and booster YFV17D yellow fever vaccination, bulk TCR alpha and beta repertoires were sequenced longitudinally. Two healthy male donors, one aged 18 to 30 and one aged 30 to 40 years, were included in the cohort. Bulk PBMC replicates and cell subsets were isolated from blood drawn at multiple timepoints before and after both primary and secondary immunization.

Here V drops 8 bases and J drops 2 bases, and the junction holds 9 bases not matched to any gene. The CDR3 contains 14 residues, cysteine and valine counted. Only the CDR3 DNA is retained, 42 bases long and in frame from the first base. CDR1 ENHRY and CDR2 SYGVKD are derived from the germline V gene. TCR cDNA was synthesized by 5'RACE template switching, through which a universal primer site and unique molecular identifiers were introduced. Priming for cDNA synthesis came from both the TCR alpha and TCR beta constant segments. Library amplification involved two PCR steps, and the second step added sample barcodes and sequencing adapters. Libraries were sequenced on Illumina HiSeq 2500 (2x100 bp) or NovaSeq (2x150 bp). The authors' pipeline ran thus. Reads were demultiplexed and collapsed into UMI consensus sequences with MIGEC, and V(D)J alignment was performed with MiXCR. Using edgeR on replicate PBMC samples, clonotypes were called vaccine-responding if FDR was below 0.01 and the log2 fold change was above 5 up to day 15. Each bulk clonotype was labeled CD4 or CD8 based on which sequenced repertoire, CD4 or CD8, contained the clonotype at higher abundance. The public reads were reanalyzed by TCRdb: fastp trimming at Q25, MiXCR alignment, in-frame beta chains only. Records with the same CDR3 protein are collapsed into one entry carrying the most frequent genes and DNA. TCRdb, not the authors, supplied the V and J calls. This sample holds roughly 120,000 distinct CDR3 sequences; roughly 7.9% were observed only once. Jointly, the top ten make up 2.7% of the sample.

The paper as a whole reports these results and caveats: FACS-sorted repertoires could contain abundant contaminating clonotypes from the bulk population, so computational filtering was required. The secondary T-cell response was weaker than the primary response but faster, peaking on day 5 instead of day 15. A small fraction of clonotypes showed up in both the CD4 and CD8 compartments, probably as a result of convergent recombination. Most clones expanded after primary vaccination were re-detected after the booster (almost 98% of CD4 and approximately 89% of CD8), suggesting broad memory maintenance. Because the study included only two donors, the extent to which the findings can be generalized is limited.

Concerning this clonotype: Its antigen has not been determined. Base qualities were left out, and no much larger clone turns up one base away.

The sample's treatment or condition label, decoded: live attenuated yellow fever vaccine strain. A standard Ficoll-Paque protocol was used to isolate PBMCs from peripheral blood. CD4 and CD8 T-cell fractions were isolated with Dynabeads CD4 and CD8 positive selection kits. TriZol was used to extract RNA from bulk PBMCs, CD4 and CD8 fractions, and dextramer-positive and dextramer-negative fractions. The input for sequencing was CD4+ T cells sorted from PBMCs, taken around 45 days after the first yellow fever vaccination. This chain is built from TRBV10-3 and TRBJ2-7; TRBD1 agrees with 7 junctional bases. The source of this sequence is a man in his late teens or twenties who received the YFV17D yellow fever vaccine. The DNA sequence is given as TGTGCCATCCGCCGGGGCAGGGGGACCTACGAGCAGTACGTC. It translates to CAIRRGRGTYEQYV.